Sequencing of this T cell receptor beta chain was carried out in a study of T cells in Graves' hyperthyroidism and ophthalmopathy. Points from the study as a whole: Before onset, by a median of approximately 6.8 months, the model predicted ophthalmopathy.

Stability of Graves' hyperthyroidism was defined as absent ophthalmopathy progression within 18 months. Out of over 7.5 ml of fresh peripheral blood came the PBMCs. Notes on this clonotype: Its target is unknown.

Researchers took RNA transcripts and amplified the TCR beta CDR3 regions from them. A first-round RT-PCR of the TCR CDR3 used the HTBI primer set. Using its own MiXCR run on the multiplex PCR reads, TCRdb lists one record per CDR3 protein. This sample carries over 200,000 distinct CDR3 sequences, over 15% of them seen once, and the ten largest clones take roughly 50%. The CDR3 totals 17 residues. Trimming at V came to 6 bases and at J to 1 base, leaving 11 bases not matched to a gene. Input material: blood. The clonotype was recovered from a man aged 45-65 years with Graves' hyperthyroidism. The V call is TRBV12-3 or TRBV12-4, the J call TRBJ2-1, with 8 bases matching TRBD2. The CDR3 here is CASRQDLSGNSYNEQFF. In DNA, the CDR3 is TGTGCCAGCAGACAAGATCTTAGCGGGAATTCCTACAATGAGCAGTTCTTC.